Detailed here is one T cell receptor beta chain. What it binds is unknown. Here immunoSEQ multiplex PCR was the method, and the copy in TCRdb shows in-frame clones only, minus some. The sample has more than 85,000 clones; nearly 90% are singletons. The sample belongs to a study of T cell responses to AZD1222 COVID-19 vaccine. General study points: Unmutated variant regions reportedly attract nearly half of all spike-specific TCRs. Following two doses of AZD1222, Spike-specific TCR breadth and depth rose. Repertoires were obtained solely post-peak T cell response.

From germline, CDR1 is SEHNR and CDR2 FQNEAQ (reference sequence). This CDR3 region has 9 residues. The sequencing used peripheral blood, collected 28 days after the second AZD1222 dose. The receptor's source is an adult who received the AZD1222 COVID-19 vaccine. The V and J genes are TRBV7-9 and TRBJ2-3; TRBD2 is a possible D gene (6 bases). This chain's CDR3 is CAGGDTQYF. The CDR3 bases are TGTGCTGGGGGGGATACGCAGTATTTT. The full variable domain, in which reference TRBV7-9 and TRBJ2-3 provide the parts outside the CDR3, is DTGVSQNPRHKITKRGQNVTFRCDPISEHNRLYWYRQTLGQGPEFLTYFQNEAQLEKSRLLSDRFSAERPKGSFSTLEIQRTEQGDSAMYLCAGGDTQYFGPGTRLTVL.